This T cell receptor beta chain was obtained from a study of blood T cell repertoires in COVID-19. Looking at the study overall: Italy, Spain and the United States were the sources of the convalescent and acute COVID-19 samples. Nucleic acid was either cDNA or gDNA, and it came from T cells, B-cell-depleted T cells, or PBMCs.

Authors' data handling: Reference gene primer amplification yielded estimated nucleated cell counts. Assay used: immunoSEQ multiplex PCR; TCRdb lists only in-frame clones, some missing. That table is the source of V, J and clone size, and D and trimming were worked out from the DNA. This sample has roughly 72,000 clones, with 88% found just once. The J segment lost 9 bases and the V segment lost 2 bases, leaving 6 bases of the junction unmatched. This CDR3 has 15 amino acids. Looked up from germline, CDR1 is SGHAT and CDR2 is FQNNGV. The chain couples TRBV11-2 to TRBJ1-6; 8 nucleotides align to TRBD1. The TCR was taken from a human donor in a cohort sampled during active COVID-19. What was sequenced was peripheral blood. CDR3 nucleotide sequence: TGTGCCAGCAGCTTATCTGCCCAGGGGGCTTCACCCCTCCACTTT. Translation: CASSLSAQGASPLHF.